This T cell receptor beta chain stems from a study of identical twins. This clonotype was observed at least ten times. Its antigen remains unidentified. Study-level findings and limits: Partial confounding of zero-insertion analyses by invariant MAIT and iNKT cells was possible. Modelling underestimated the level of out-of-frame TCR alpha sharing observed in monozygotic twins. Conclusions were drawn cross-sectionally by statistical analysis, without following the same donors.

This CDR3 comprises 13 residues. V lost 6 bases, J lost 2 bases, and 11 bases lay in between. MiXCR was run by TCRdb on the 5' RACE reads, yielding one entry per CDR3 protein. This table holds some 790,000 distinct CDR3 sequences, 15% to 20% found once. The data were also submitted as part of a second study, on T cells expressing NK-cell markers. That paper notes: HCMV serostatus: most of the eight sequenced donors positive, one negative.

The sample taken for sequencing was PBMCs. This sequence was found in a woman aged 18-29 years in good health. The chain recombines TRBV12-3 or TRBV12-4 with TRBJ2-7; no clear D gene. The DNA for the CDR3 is TGTGCCAGCAGCCCCCCCGGGCCCTACGAGCAGTACTTC. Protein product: CASSPPGPYEQYF.